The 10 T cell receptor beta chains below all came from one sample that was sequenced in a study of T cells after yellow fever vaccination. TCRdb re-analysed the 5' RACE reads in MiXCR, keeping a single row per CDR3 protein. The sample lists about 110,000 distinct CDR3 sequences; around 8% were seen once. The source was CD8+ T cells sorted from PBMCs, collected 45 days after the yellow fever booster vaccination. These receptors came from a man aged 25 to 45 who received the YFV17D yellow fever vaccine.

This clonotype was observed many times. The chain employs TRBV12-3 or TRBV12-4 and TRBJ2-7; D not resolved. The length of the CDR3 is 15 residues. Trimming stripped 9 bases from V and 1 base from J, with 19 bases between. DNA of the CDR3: TGTGCCAGAACGATCACGATCGACGGGTCCTACGAGCAGTACTTC. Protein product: CARTITIDGSYEQYF.

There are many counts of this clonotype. The CDR3 here is CASSPGFGYEQYF. The CDR3, as DNA: TGTGCCAGCAGCCCAGGGTTTGGCTACGAGCAGTACTTC. The chain uses TRBV12-3 or TRBV12-4 and TRBJ2-7, with D possibly being TRBD1 (5 bases). V was shortened by 6 bases and J by 3 bases, with 12 bases between the two germline ends. The CDR3 length is 13 residues.

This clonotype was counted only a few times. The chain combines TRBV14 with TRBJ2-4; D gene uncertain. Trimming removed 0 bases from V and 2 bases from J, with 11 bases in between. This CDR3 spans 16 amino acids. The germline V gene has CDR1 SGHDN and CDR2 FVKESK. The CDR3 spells CASSQDYTRPKNIQYF. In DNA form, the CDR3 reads TGTGCCAGCAGCCAAGACTATACGCGGCCCAAAAACATTCAGTACTTC.

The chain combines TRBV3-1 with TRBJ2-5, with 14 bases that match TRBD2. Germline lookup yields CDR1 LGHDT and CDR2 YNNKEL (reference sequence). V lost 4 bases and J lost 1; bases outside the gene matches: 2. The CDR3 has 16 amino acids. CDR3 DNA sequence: TGTGCCAGCAGCCCGGGGACTAGCGGGGGCCAAGAGACCCAGTACTTC. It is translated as CASSPGTSGGQETQYF.

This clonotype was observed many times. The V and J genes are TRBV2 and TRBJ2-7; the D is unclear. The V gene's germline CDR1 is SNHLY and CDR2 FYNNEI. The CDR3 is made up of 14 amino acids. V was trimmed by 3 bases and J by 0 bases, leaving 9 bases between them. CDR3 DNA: TGTGCCAGCAGTGAGAATCTAGTCTCCTACGAGCAGTACTTC. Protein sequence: CASSENLVSYEQYF.

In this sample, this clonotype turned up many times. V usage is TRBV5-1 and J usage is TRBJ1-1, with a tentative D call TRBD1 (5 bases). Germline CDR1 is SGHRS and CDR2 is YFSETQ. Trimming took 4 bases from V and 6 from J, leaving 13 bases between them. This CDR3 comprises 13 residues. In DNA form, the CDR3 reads TGCGCCAGCAGCAAACCAGGGTCTGCTGAAGCTTTCTTT. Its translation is CASSKPGSAEAFF. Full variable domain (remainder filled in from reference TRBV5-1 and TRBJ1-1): KAGVTQTPRYLIKTRGQQVTLSCSPISGHRSVSWYQQTPGQGLQFLFEYFSETQRNKGNFPGRFSGRQFSNSRSEMNVSTLELGDSALYLCASSKPGSAEAFFGQGTRLTVV.

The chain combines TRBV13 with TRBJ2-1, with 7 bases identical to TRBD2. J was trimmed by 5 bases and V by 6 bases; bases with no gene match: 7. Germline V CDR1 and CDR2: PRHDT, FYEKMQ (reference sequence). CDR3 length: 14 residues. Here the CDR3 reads CASSVPAGNNEQFF. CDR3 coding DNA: TGTGCCAGCAGTGTCCCAGCGGGAAACAATGAGCAGTTCTTC.

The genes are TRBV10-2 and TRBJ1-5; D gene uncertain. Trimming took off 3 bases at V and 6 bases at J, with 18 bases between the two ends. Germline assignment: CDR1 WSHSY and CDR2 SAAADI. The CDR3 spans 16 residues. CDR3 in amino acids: CASSDGLAIAGQPQHF. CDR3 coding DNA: TGCGCCAGCAGTGACGGGTTGGCGATAGCGGGTCAGCCCCAGCATTTT.

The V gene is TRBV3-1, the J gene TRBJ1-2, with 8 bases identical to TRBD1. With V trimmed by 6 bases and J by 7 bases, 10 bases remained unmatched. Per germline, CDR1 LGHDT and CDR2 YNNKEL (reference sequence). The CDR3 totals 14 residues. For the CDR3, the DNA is TGTGCCAGCAGAGGAGGACAGGGTTGGCGTGGCTACACCTTC. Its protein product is CASRGGQGWRGYTF. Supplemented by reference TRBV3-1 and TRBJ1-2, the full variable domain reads DTAVSQTPKYLVTQMGNDKSIKCEQNLGHDTMYWYKQDSKKFLKIMFSYNNKELIINETVPNRFSPKSPDKAHLNLHINSLELGDSAVYFCASRGGQGWRGYTFGSGTRLTVV.

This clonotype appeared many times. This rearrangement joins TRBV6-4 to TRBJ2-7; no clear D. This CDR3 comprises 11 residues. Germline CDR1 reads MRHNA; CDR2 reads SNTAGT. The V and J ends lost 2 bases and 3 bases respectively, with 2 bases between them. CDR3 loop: CASSDGYEQYF. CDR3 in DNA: TGTGCCAGCAGTGACGGCTACGAGCAGTACTTC.